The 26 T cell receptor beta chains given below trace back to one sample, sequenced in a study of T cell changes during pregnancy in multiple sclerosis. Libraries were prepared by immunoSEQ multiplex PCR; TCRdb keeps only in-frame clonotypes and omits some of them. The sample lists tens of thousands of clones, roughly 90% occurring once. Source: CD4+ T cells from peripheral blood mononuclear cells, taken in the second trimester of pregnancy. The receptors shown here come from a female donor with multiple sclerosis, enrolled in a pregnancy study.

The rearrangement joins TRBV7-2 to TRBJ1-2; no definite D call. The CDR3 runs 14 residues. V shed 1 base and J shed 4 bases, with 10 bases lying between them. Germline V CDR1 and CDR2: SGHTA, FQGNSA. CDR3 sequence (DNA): TGTGCCAGCAGCTTAGGCGGCCGCCTCTATGGCTACACCTTC. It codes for CASSLGGRLYGYTF.

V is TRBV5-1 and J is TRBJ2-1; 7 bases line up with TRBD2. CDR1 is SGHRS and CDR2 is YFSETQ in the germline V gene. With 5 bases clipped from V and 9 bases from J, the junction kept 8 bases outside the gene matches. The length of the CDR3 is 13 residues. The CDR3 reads CASRGRGEGEQFF. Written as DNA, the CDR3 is TGCGCCAGCAGAGGCCGGGGGGAGGGTGAGCAGTTCTTC.

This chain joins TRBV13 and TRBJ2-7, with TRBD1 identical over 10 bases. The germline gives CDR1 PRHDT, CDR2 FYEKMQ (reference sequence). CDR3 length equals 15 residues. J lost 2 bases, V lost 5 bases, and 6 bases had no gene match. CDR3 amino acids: CASSAGTGATYEQYF. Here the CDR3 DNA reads TGTGCCAGCAGCGCCGGGACAGGGGCCACCTACGAGCAGTACTTC.

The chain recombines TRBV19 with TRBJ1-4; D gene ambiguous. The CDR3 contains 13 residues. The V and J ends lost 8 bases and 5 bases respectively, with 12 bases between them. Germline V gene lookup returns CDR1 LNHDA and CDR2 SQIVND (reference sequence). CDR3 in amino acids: CASLSGKNEKLFF. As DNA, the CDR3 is TGTGCCAGTCTGTCCGGGAAGAATGAAAAACTGTTTTTT.

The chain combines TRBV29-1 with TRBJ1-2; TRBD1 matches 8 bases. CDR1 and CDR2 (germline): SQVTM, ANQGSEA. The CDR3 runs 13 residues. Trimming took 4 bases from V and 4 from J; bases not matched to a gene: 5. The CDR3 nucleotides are TGCAGCGTTGGGGCAGGGGGCGGCTATGGCTACACCTTC. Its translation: CSVGAGGGYGYTF.

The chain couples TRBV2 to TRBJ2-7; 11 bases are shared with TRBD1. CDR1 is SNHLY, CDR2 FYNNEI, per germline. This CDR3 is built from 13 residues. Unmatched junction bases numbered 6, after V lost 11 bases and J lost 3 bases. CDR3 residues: CARGGQGGYEQYF. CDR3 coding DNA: TGTGCCCGCGGGGGACAGGGGGGCTACGAGCAGTACTTC.

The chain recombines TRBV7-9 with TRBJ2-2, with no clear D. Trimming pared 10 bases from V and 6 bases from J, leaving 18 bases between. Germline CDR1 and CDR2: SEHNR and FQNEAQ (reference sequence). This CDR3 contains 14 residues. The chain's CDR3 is CATVLVRLAGELFF. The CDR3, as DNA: TGTGCCACGGTTTTGGTCAGGCTTGCCGGGGAGCTGTTTTTT.

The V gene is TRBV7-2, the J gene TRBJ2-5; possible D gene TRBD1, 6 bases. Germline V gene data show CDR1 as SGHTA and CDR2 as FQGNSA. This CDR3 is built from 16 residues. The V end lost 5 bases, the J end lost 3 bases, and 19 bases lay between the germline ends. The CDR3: CASSIKPRDTEETQYF. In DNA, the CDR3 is TGTGCCAGCAGCATTAAACCCCGGGACACTGAAGAGACCCAGTACTTC.

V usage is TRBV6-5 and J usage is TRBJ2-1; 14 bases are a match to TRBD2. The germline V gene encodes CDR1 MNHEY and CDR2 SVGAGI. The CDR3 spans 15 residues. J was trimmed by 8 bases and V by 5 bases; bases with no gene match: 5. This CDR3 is CASSGLAGGGHEQFF. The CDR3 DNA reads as TGTGCCAGCAGTGGACTAGCGGGGGGTGGGCATGAGCAGTTCTTC.

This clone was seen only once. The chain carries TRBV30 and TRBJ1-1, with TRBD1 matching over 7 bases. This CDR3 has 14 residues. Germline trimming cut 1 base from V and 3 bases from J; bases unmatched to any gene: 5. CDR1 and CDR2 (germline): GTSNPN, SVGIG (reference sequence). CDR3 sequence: CAWSGDRGHTEAFF. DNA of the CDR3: TGTGCCTGGAGTGGGGACAGAGGACACACTGAAGCTTTCTTT.

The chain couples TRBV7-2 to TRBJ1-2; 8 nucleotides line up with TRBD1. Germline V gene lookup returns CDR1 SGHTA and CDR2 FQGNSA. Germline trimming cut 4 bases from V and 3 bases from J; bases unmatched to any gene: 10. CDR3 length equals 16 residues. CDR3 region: CASSWSDRGWHYGYTF. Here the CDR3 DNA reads TGTGCCAGCAGCTGGAGCGACAGGGGCTGGCACTATGGCTACACCTTC.

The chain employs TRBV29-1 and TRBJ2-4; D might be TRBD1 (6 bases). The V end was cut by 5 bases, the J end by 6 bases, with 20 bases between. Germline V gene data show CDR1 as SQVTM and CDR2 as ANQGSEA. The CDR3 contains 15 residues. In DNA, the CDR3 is TGCAGCGTTACCCGGGACACCAATTGGGGAAACATTCAGTACTTC. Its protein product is CSVTRDTNWGNIQYF.

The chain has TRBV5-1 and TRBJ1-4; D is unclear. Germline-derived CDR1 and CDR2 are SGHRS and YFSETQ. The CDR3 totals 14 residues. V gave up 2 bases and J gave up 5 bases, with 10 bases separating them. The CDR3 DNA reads TGCGCCAGCAGCTTAAGCGAGCGAAATGAAAAACTGTTTTTT. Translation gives CASSLSERNEKLFF.

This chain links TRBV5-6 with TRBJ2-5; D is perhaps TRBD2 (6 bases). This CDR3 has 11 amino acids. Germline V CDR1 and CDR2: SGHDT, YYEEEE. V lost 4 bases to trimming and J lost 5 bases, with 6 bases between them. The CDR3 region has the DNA TGTGCCAGCAGCGGGAGGGAGACCCAGTACTTC. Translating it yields CASSGRETQYF. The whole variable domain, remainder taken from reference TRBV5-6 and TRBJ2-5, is DAGVTQSPTHLIKTRGQQVTLRCSPKSGHDTVSWYQQALGQGPQFIFQYYEEEERQRGNFPDRFSGHQFPNYSSELNVNALLLGDSALYLCASSGRETQYFGPGTRLLVL.

The CDR3 protein is CASNLVAGELFF. DNA of the CDR3: TGTGCCAGCAACCTAGTAGCCGGGGAGCTGTTTTTT. The chain uses TRBV14 and TRBJ2-2, with D unresolved. The germline CDR1 and CDR2 sequences are SGHDN and FVKESK. Trimming removed 7 bases at V and 6 bases at J, with 9 bases between. This CDR3 contains 12 residues.

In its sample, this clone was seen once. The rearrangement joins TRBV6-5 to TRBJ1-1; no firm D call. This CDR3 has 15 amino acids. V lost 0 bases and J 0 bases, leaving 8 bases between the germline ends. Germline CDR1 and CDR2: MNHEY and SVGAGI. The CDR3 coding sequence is TGTGCCAGCAGTTACTCGAACACCCTGAACACTGAAGCTTTCTTT. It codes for CASSYSNTLNTEAFF.

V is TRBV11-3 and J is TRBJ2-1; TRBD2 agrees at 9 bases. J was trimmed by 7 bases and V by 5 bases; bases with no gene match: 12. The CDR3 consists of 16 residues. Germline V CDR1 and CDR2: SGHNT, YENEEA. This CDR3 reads CASSASSGSGRNEQFF. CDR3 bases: TGTGCCAGCAGCGCCAGTAGCGGGAGTGGTCGGAATGAGCAGTTCTTC.

The CDR3 region has the DNA TGTGCCACCAGCAGGGAGGGGGCGAGTCAGCCCCAGCATTTT. Residues: CATSREGASQPQHF. The chain joins TRBV15 to TRBJ1-5; 7 nucleotides line up with TRBD1. With V trimmed by 3 bases and J by 6 bases, 5 bases remained unmatched. Germline V gives CDR1 LNHNV, CDR2 YYDKDF (reference sequence). CDR3 size: 14 residues.

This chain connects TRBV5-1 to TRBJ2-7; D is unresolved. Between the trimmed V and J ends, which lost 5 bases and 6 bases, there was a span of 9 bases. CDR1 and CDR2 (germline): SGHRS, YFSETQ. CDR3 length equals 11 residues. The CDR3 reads CASRAAREQYF. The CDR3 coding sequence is TGCGCCAGCAGGGCGGCTCGCGAGCAGTACTTC.

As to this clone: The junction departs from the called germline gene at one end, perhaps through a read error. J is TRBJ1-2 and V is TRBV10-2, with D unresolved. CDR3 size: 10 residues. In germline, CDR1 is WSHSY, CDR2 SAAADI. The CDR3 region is CASSDEVLHF. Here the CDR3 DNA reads TGCGCCAGCAGTGATGAGGTTCTCCACTTC.

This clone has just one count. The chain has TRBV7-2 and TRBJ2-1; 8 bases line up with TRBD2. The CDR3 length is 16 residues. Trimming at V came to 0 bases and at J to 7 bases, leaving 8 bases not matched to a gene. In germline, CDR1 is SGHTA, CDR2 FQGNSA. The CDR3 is CASSLASGGGWNEQFF. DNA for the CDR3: TGTGCCAGCAGCTTAGCGTCTGGCGGGGGGTGGAATGAGCAGTTCTTC.

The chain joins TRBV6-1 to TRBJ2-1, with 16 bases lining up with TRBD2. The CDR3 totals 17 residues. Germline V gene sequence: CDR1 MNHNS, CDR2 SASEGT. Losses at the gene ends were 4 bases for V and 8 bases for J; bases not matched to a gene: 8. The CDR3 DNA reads TGTGCCAGCAGTGCCGCCGGGACTAGCGGGAGGGCGTATGAGCAGTTCTTC. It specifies CASSAAGTSGRAYEQFF.

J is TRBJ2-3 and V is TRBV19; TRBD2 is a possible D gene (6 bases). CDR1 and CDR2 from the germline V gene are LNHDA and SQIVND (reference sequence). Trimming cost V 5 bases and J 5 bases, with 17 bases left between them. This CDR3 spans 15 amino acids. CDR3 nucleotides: TGTGCCAGTAGTTACGTGCGGGGTAAAGGAGATACGCAGTATTTT. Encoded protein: CASSYVRGKGDTQYF. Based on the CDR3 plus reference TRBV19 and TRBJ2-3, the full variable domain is DGGITQSPKYLFRKEGQNVTLSCEQNLNHDAMYWYRQDPGQGLRLIYYSQIVNDFQKGDIAEGYSVSREKKESFPLTVTSAQKNPTAFYLCASSYVRGKGDTQYFGPGTRLTVL.

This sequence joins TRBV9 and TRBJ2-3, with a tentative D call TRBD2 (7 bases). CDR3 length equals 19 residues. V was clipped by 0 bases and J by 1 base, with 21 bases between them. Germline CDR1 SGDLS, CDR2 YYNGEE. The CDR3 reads CASSVAGFGGRGGTDTQYF. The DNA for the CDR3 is TGTGCCAGCAGCGTAGCTGGCTTCGGGGGGCGTGGGGGCACAGATACGCAGTATTTT.

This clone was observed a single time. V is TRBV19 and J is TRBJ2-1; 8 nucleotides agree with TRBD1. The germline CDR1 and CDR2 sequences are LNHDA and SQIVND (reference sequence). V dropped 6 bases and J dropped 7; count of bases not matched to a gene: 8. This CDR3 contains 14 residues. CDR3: CASSGQGYWNEQFF. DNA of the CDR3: TGTGCCAGTAGCGGACAGGGATATTGGAATGAGCAGTTCTTC.

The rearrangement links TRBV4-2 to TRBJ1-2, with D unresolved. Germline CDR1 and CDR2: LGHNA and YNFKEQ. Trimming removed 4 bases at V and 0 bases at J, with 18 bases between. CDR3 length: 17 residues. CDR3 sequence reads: CASSRSPEGGSNYGYTF. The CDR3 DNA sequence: TGTGCCAGCAGCCGCTCCCCCGAGGGTGGATCTAACTATGGCTACACCTTC.